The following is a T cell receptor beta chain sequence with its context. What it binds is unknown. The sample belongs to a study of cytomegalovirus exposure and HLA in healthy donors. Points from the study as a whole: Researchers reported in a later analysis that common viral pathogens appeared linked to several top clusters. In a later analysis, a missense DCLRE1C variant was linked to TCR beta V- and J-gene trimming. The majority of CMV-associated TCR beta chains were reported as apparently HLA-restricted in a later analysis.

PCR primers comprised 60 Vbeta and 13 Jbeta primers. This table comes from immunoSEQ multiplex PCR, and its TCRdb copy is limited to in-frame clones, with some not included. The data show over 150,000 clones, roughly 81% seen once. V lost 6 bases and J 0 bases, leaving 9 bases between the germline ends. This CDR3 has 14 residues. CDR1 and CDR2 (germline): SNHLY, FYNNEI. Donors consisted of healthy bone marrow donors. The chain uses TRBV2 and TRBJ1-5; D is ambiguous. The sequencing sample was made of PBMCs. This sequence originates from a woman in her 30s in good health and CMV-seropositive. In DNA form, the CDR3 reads TGTGCCAGCAGCGCGACGGGTAGCAATCAGCCCCAGCATTTT. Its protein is CASSATGSNQPQHF.